The 17 T cell receptor beta chains reported below all come from one sample, sequenced in a study of T-cell reconstitution after alpha-beta-depleted transplantation in children. Library preparation (for TCRbeta) was performed with unique molecular identifiers. TCRdb reprocessed the PCR reads via MiXCR and lists one record per CDR3 protein. The table includes around 680,000 distinct CDR3 sequences, roughly 17% detected once. Here the sequenced sample was PBMCs from the stem cell graft donor, taken from the stem cell graft. The receptors come from a human donor who donated a stem cell graft to a child with acute myeloid leukemia.

This rearrangement joins TRBV25-1 to TRBJ1-1, with D possibly TRBD1 on 6 matching bases. The CDR3 sequence is 16 residues long. Trimming cost V 5 bases and J 0 bases, with 16 bases left between them. CDR1 is MGHDK and CDR2 is SYGVNS in the germline V gene. In DNA, the CDR3 is TGTGCCAGCAGTCCCCTAGCAGGGGTGGTGAACACTGAAGCTTTCTTT. Protein sequence: CASSPLAGVVNTEAFF.

The chain couples TRBV9 to TRBJ2-7; 9 bases match TRBD2. CDR3 length equals 17 residues. The V and J ends lost 4 bases and 3 bases, in that order; junction bases with no gene match: 14. Germline-derived CDR1 and CDR2 are SGDLS and YYNGEE. The DNA of the CDR3 is TGTGCCAGCAGCTCCACCCCCACTTCGCGGGGGGGCTACGAGCAGTACTTC. Translated, it gives CASSSTPTSRGGYEQYF.

This clonotype was counted many times. This sequence joins TRBV7-2 and TRBJ2-7, with D unresolved. CDR1 is SGHTA, CDR2 FQGNSA, per germline. The V end lost 5 bases, the J end lost 3 bases, and 5 bases lay between the germline ends. The CDR3 contains 11 residues. CDR3 in amino acids: CASSQHYEQYF. In nucleotides, the CDR3 is TGTGCCAGCAGCCAACACTACGAGCAGTACTTC. The entire variable domain, with the rest obtained from reference TRBV7-2 and TRBJ2-7, is as follows: GAGVSQSPSNKVTEKGKDVELRCDPISGHTALYWYRQSLGQGLEFLIYFQGNSAPDKSGLPSDRFSAERTGGSVSTLTIQRTQQEDSAVYLCASSQHYEQYFGPGTRLTVT.

There are a few counts of this clonotype. The J gene is TRBJ1-4, the V gene TRBV5-5; D is unresolved. The CDR3 totals 16 residues. The V gene lost 4 bases and the J gene lost 3 bases, with 16 bases spanning the gap. From germline, CDR1 is SGHKS and CDR2 YYEKEE (reference sequence). The CDR3 sequence is CASSAGDPRPNEKLFF. DNA of the CDR3: TGTGCCAGCAGCGCCGGTGACCCCCGACCTAATGAAAAACTGTTTTTT.

This clonotype has a handful of counts. CDR3 sequence (DNA): TGTGCCAGCAGCAGGGACCAACACAACAATGAGCAGTTCTTC. Translated, it gives CASSRDQHNNEQFF. The J gene is TRBJ2-1, the V gene TRBV25-1; D may be TRBD1 or TRBD2 (5 bases each). Trimming shortened V by 6 bases and J by 5 bases, and 14 bases separated the two germline ends. The CDR3 runs to 14 residues. The germline gives CDR1 MGHDK, CDR2 SYGVNS.

This clonotype was observed many times. The chain uses TRBV18 and TRBJ2-3; D possibly corresponds to TRBD1 (6 bases). Trimming took off 5 bases at V and 0 bases at J, with 9 bases between the two ends. The germline V gene has CDR1 KGHSH and CDR2 LQKENI. The CDR3 spans 14 residues. The CDR3 protein is CASSTGTSTDTQYF. The CDR3 coding sequence is TGTGCCAGCTCAACAGGGACGAGCACAGATACGCAGTATTTT.

This clonotype was observed at least ten times. This chain uses TRBV20-1 with TRBJ1-1, with D possibly being TRBD1 (5 bases). V lost 8 bases and J lost 0, with 13 bases in between. CDR1 is DFQATT and CDR2 is SNEGSKA in the germline V gene (reference sequence). This CDR3 spans 13 amino acids. The CDR3 spells CSSLGRMNTEAFF. CDR3 DNA sequence: TGCAGTTCTTTGGGACGGATGAACACTGAAGCTTTCTTT.

This clonotype was recorded at least ten times. The chain employs TRBV6-1 and TRBJ2-1; tentative D call: TRBD2 (5 bases). This CDR3 spans 15 amino acids. Germline V gene lookup returns CDR1 MNHNS and CDR2 SASEGT. The V gene lost 5 bases and the J gene lost 0 bases, with 11 bases spanning the gap. The CDR3 coding sequence is TGTGCCAGCAGTAAAGAAAGCGGCTCCTACAATGAGCAGTTCTTC. Its translation: CASSKESGSYNEQFF.

This clonotype was counted many times. V gene TRBV29-1 combines with J gene TRBJ2-7, with 8 positions matching TRBD2. CDR1 and CDR2 from the germline V gene are SQVTM and ANQGSEA. The junction had 5 bases not matched to a gene; V was cut back by 5 bases and J by 2 bases. CDR3 size: 13 residues. The CDR3 protein is CSVSGLAPYEQYF. CDR3 sequence (DNA): TGCAGCGTTAGTGGACTAGCCCCCTACGAGCAGTACTTC.

This clonotype showed up just a few times. In nucleotides, the CDR3 is TGTGCCAGCAGCTTAACCGGGACAGGGGGCGGCGGGGAGCTGTTTTTT. It encodes CASSLTGTGGGGELFF. V is TRBV7-3 and J is TRBJ2-2, with TRBD1 identical over 12 bases. The V segment lost 0 bases and the J segment 7 bases; nucleotides outside the gene matches: 3. CDR1 and CDR2 from the germline V gene are SGHTA and FQGTGA. The CDR3 consists of 16 residues. Filled out from reference TRBV7-3 and TRBJ2-2, the complete variable domain reads GAGVSQTPSNKVTEKGKYVELRCDPISGHTALYWYRQSLGQGPEFLIYFQGTGAADDSGLPNDRFFAVRPEGSVSTLKIQRTERGDSAVYLCASSLTGTGGGGELFFGEGSRLTVL.

This clonotype was observed a handful of times. The chain carries TRBV6-5 and TRBJ2-3, with TRBD1 matching over 8 bases. Losses at the gene ends were 3 bases for V and 6 bases for J; bases not matched to a gene: 8. Germline CDR1 and CDR2: MNHEY and SVGAGI. There are 15 residues in the CDR3. The CDR3 is CASSYYRGAGDTQYF. The CDR3 DNA follows: TGTGCCAGCAGTTATTACAGGGGGGCTGGGGATACGCAGTATTTT.

There are a few counts of this clonotype. The chain links TRBV4-2 to TRBJ2-1, with TRBD2 matching over 10 bases. Trimming at V came to 1 base and at J to 0 bases, leaving 9 bases not matched to a gene. The CDR3 extends over 19 amino acids. Per the germline V gene, CDR1 is LGHNA and CDR2 is YNFKEQ. The CDR3 DNA reads TGTGCCAGCAGCCAAGTGCTAGCGGGGGCTCCGAGCTCCTACAATGAGCAGTTCTTC. This codes for CASSQVLAGAPSSYNEQFF.

The chain recombines TRBV27 with TRBJ1-1; D is ambiguous. From germline, CDR1 is MNHEY and CDR2 SMNVEV (reference sequence). This CDR3 contains 12 residues. V was trimmed by 5 bases and J by 10 bases, leaving 14 bases between them. CDR3 loop: CASSPGPTGAFF. For the CDR3, the DNA is TGTGCCAGCAGTCCCGGCCCCACGGGAGCTTTCTTT.

The chain joins TRBV28 to TRBJ2-7, with 7 nucleotides matching TRBD1. CDR3 length: 13 amino acids. Trimming took 8 bases from V and 5 from J; bases not matched to a gene: 9. Germline V lookup: CDR1 MDHEN, CDR2 SYDVKM. This chain's CDR3 is CASGTVSNHEQYV. The CDR3 DNA reads TGTGCCAGCGGGACAGTCAGCAACCACGAGCAGTACGTC.

In this sample, this clonotype turned up a few times. The rearrangement links TRBV30 to TRBJ2-2; D is ambiguous. CDR1 is GTSNPN and CDR2 is SVGIG in the germline V gene (reference sequence). Trimming shortened V by 1 base and J by 8 bases, and 2 bases separated the two germline ends. The CDR3 is made up of 10 amino acids. Here the CDR3 reads CAWSGGELFF. The CDR3, as DNA: TGTGCCTGGAGTGGAGGGGAGCTGTTTTTT.

The V call is TRBV7-2, the J call TRBJ1-4, with D possibly being TRBD1 (5 bases). Germline assignment: CDR1 SGHTA and CDR2 FQGNSA. Trimming cost V 6 bases and J 8 bases, with 16 bases left between them. The CDR3 has 14 amino acids. CDR3 loop: CASRSLGAGEKLFF. The CDR3 DNA sequence: TGTGCCAGCAGGTCTCTAGGGGCGGGAGAAAAACTGTTTTTT.

The chain has TRBV5-6 and TRBJ1-5, with D possibly matching TRBD1 (6 bases). Germline CDR1 reads SGHDT; CDR2 reads YYEEEE. This CDR3 region has 14 residues. V lost 0 bases and J lost 6, with 10 bases in between. The chain's CDR3 is CASSLGGLSQPQHF. The CDR3 DNA follows: TGTGCCAGCAGCTTGGGGGGGCTCTCTCAGCCCCAGCATTTT. Variable domain in full (rest from reference TRBV5-6 and TRBJ1-5): DAGVTQSPTHLIKTRGQQVTLRCSPKSGHDTVSWYQQALGQGPQFIFQYYEEEERQRGNFPDRFSGHQFPNYSSELNVNALLLGDSALYLCASSLGGLSQPQHFGDGTRLSIL.